The count of the clone carrying this T cell receptor beta chain is one. No antigen is known for it. The PCR contained 60 Vbeta and 13 Jbeta primers. In the original analysis: Later, tens of millions of unique TCR beta chains were counted in an analysis, and approximately 9.9 million of them were shared. Sequenced by immunoSEQ multiplex PCR; TCRdb stores in-frame clones only, minus some. V, J and clone size were drawn from that table, and D and trimming were deduced from the DNA. This sample yields about 84,000 clones, of which roughly 63% are seen a single time; approximately 15% belongs to the top ten. The data stem from a study of cytomegalovirus exposure and HLA in healthy donors. CDR3 length equals 16 residues. V was pared by 1 base and J by 1 base, with 4 bases of the junction left unmatched. CDR1 and CDR2 (germline): SNHLY, FYNNEI. Notes on the study in general: Further analysis was carried out later, and it showed several of the most significant clusters appearing linked to common viral pathogens. It was reported in a later analysis that an Asian-associated ancestry cluster showed fewer N-insertions than the approximately 700-donor mean.

The sequenced sample was PBMCs. The TCR sequence derives from a woman aged 40-49 years in good health and CMV-seropositive. The V gene is TRBV2, the J gene TRBJ2-3; 8 bases are a match to TRBD1. CDR3 in DNA: TGTGCCAGCAGTGAAGAGCAGGGGGCCGGCACAGATACGCAGTATTTT. It is translated as CASSEEQGAGTDTQYF.